This TCR beta chain was sequenced during a study of blood T cells in healthy people across ages. The use of a sample-barcoded 5' primer and a J-beta primer mix characterized a second PCR of about 7 to 12 cycles. Each CDR3 protein gets one entry after TCRdb re-called the 5' RACE reads with MiXCR. The sample gives 920,000 or so distinct CDR3 sequences, 45% of which show up once; under 20% is in the top ten. Study outcomes and limitations: PBMCs that were unsorted prevented a conclusive naive versus antigen-experienced comparison. Strong correlation linked observed beta diversity and percent naive T cells.

The CDR3 sequence is 15 residues long. V gave up 2 bases and J gave up 7 bases, with 15 bases separating them. The V gene's germline CDR1 is KGHSH and CDR2 LQKENI. In the case of this clonotype: Its antigen is currently unknown.

Caucasian, healthy and from Russia, the donors were aged between about 6 and 100. The rearrangement uses TRBV18 and TRBJ2-1; D remains ambiguous. The material sequenced was blood. The clonotype originates from a woman between 55 and 75 years old in good health. For the CDR3, the DNA is TGTGCCAGCTCACCAGGTACGGGTCTTGGGAATGAGCAGTTCTTC. Its protein product is CASSPGTGLGNEQFF.